The 5 T cell receptor beta chains below all came from one sample that was sequenced in a study of CD8 T cells in Susac syndrome. A quantity of roughly 0.5 to 1 ug RNA underwent reverse transcription using random hexamers. TCRdb re-called the immunoSEQ multiplex PCR reads through MiXCR, storing one row per CDR3 protein. The sample lists approximately 280,000 distinct CDR3 sequences; 70% to 90% were seen once. The material sequenced was CD8+ T cells from PBMCs. Receptors originate from a human donor with multiple sclerosis.

The chain carries TRBV15 and TRBJ2-1, with 7 positions matching TRBD2. V shed 0 bases and J 7 bases; nucleotides not matched to a gene: 3. Germline V lookup: CDR1 LNHNV, CDR2 YYDKDF (reference sequence). The CDR3 has 14 residues. The CDR3 DNA reads TGTGCCACCAGCAGAGAGGGGGAGGGGAATGAGCAGTTCTTC. Protein product: CATSREGEGNEQFF.

The CDR3 region has the DNA TGTGCCAGCACAACCGGGCTAGCGGGACTATACACCGGGGAGCTGTTTTTT. Translated, it gives CASTTGLAGLYTGELFF. The rearrangement joins TRBV27 to TRBJ2-2; TRBD2 matches at 9 bases. V gave up 7 bases and J gave up 3 bases; unmatched junction bases: 12. This CDR3 contains 17 residues. Germline V gives CDR1 MNHEY, CDR2 SMNVEV (reference sequence).

V gene TRBV6-5 combines with J gene TRBJ1-2; D is perhaps TRBD1 (5 bases). The CDR3 has 14 residues. V shed 0 bases and J shed 4 bases, with 9 bases lying between them. Germline-derived CDR1 and CDR2 are MNHEY and SVGAGI. CDR3 loop: CASSYSQGFYGYTF. The CDR3, as DNA: TGTGCCAGCAGTTACTCGCAGGGTTTCTATGGCTACACCTTC.

The chain is built from TRBV2 and TRBJ1-4; 10 nucleotides agree with TRBD1. CDR1 and CDR2 (germline): SNHLY, FYNNEI. There are 15 residues in the CDR3. V was pared by 1 base and J by 10 bases, with 6 bases of the junction left unmatched. CDR3 residues: CASSEGTGGPRKLFF. The DNA of the CDR3 is TGTGCCAGCAGTGAAGGGACAGGGGGTCCGCGAAAACTGTTTTTT.

The V call is TRBV6-5, the J call TRBJ2-1; 9 positions agree with TRBD1. In germline, CDR1 is MNHEY, CDR2 SVGAGI. Germline trimming cut 4 bases from V and 7 bases from J; bases unmatched to any gene: 2. The CDR3 is 13 amino acids. For the CDR3, the DNA is TGTGCCAGCAGTTGGACAGGGGAGAATGAGCAGTTCTTC. As protein: CASSWTGENEQFF.